These 25 T cell receptor beta chains share one sample of origin, sequenced in a study of OX40 agonist ivuxolimab in advanced cancers. The method was immunoSEQ multiplex PCR; TCRdb's version includes in-frame clones alone and lacks a portion of them. In the table there are approximately 97,000 clones, less than 90% of which are singletons. The specimen was CD4+ or CD8+ T cells sorted from blood, collected in a trial of the OX40 agonist ivuxolimab. Every receptor here comes from an adult with an advanced solid tumor such as melanoma, head and neck, liver or kidney cancer.

The CDR3 reads CASSLGTIASNQPQHF. CDR3 in DNA: TGCGCCAGCAGCCTGGGGACAATTGCTAGCAATCAGCCCCAGCATTTT. This chain joins TRBV5-1 and TRBJ1-5, with a possible D match to TRBD1 (6 bases). The CDR3 length is 16 residues. Trimming removed 4 bases at V and 0 bases at J, with 14 bases between. CDR1 and CDR2 (germline): SGHRS, YFSETQ. Combining the CDR3 with reference TRBV5-1 and TRBJ1-5 gives the whole variable domain KAGVTQTPRYLIKTRGQQVTLSCSPISGHRSVSWYQQTPGQGLQFLFEYFSETQRNKGNFPGRFSGRQFSNSRSEMNVSTLELGDSALYLCASSLGTIASNQPQHFGDGTRLSIL.

The V call is TRBV2, the J call TRBJ1-2; D may be TRBD1 (6 bases). CDR3 length: 11 amino acids. Germline loops: CDR1 SNHLY, CDR2 FYNNEI. The V end was cut by 7 bases, the J end by 8 bases, with 11 bases between. CDR3 DNA: TGTGCCAGCACAGGGGCCGGAGGCTACACCTTC. It is translated as CASTGAGGYTF.

This clone occurred once. The chain is built from TRBV19 and TRBJ1-4; 7 bases fit TRBD1. This CDR3 region has 16 residues. Trimming removed 5 bases from V and 8 bases from J; junction bases left unmatched: 14. From germline, CDR1 is LNHDA and CDR2 SQIVND (reference sequence). For the CDR3, the DNA is TGTGCCAGTAGTCCGGGAGGACCACAGGGGAGCGAAAAACTGTTTTTT. Encoded protein: CASSPGGPQGSEKLFF.

This clone appeared a single time. V usage is TRBV9 and J usage is TRBJ2-1, with 9 positions matching TRBD2. The V segment lost 3 bases and the J segment 8 bases; nucleotides outside the gene matches: 3. The CDR3 runs to 13 residues. The germline CDR1 and CDR2 sequences are SGDLS and YYNGEE. The CDR3 spells CASSAGLAYEQFF. CDR3 bases: TGTGCCAGCAGCGCCGGACTAGCGTATGAGCAGTTCTTC. The variable domain in full, completed from reference TRBV9 and TRBJ2-1, reads DSGVTQTPKHLITATGQRVTLRCSPRSGDLSVYWYQQSLDQGLQFLIQYYNGEERAKGNILERFSAQQFPDLHSELNLSSLELGDSALYFCASSAGLAYEQFFGPGTRLTVL.

The chain uses TRBV7-2 and TRBJ2-3; no clear D. This CDR3 has 13 amino acids. CDR1 is SGHTA and CDR2 is FQGNSA in the germline V gene. Trimming removed 1 base from V and 4 bases from J, with 6 bases in between. DNA for the CDR3: TGTGCCAGCAGCTTAGATCCCCCAGATACGCAGTATTTT. This sequence encodes CASSLDPPDTQYF.

The CDR3 loop is CASSPREGSLMNTEAFF. Written as DNA, the CDR3 is TGTGCCAGCAGCCCTAGGGAGGGTTCATTAATGAACACTGAAGCTTTCTTT. This chain joins TRBV9 and TRBJ1-1; D not resolved. Germline loops: CDR1 SGDLS, CDR2 YYNGEE. The CDR3 runs to 17 residues. Trimming took 4 bases from V and 0 from J, leaving 19 bases between them.

The genes are TRBV6-5 and TRBJ2-5; perhaps TRBD2 as D (5 bases). There are 13 residues in the CDR3. V was clipped by 2 bases and J by 4 bases, with 8 bases between them. Germline loops: CDR1 MNHEY, CDR2 SVGAGI. CDR3: CASSYEGRETQYF. The CDR3 nucleotides read TGTGCCAGCAGTTACGAAGGGAGAGAGACCCAGTACTTC.

This chain connects TRBV30 to TRBJ1-6; D not resolved. The CDR3 spans 17 residues. V lost 0 bases and J 5 bases, leaving 17 bases between the germline ends. CDR1 is GTSNPN and CDR2 is SVGIG in the germline V gene (reference sequence). CDR3 DNA: TGTGCCTGGAGTGTACCCGGACCGGGAATAAATAATTCACCCCTCCACTTT. It translates to CAWSVPGPGINNSPLHF.

This clone has a single count. The J gene is TRBJ1-4, the V gene TRBV4-2, with D perhaps TRBD1 (5 bases). Per germline, CDR1 LGHNA and CDR2 YNFKEQ. With 2 bases removed from V and 5 bases from J, the gap between germline ends came to 12 bases. The CDR3 sequence is 15 residues long. CDR3 loop: CASSQQSGRNEKLFF. The CDR3 nucleotides read TGTGCCAGCAGCCAACAATCGGGACGGAATGAAAAACTGTTTTTT.

This chain connects TRBV7-9 to TRBJ1-2, with D unclear. The germline V and J ends were trimmed by 5 bases and 4 bases, with 11 bases remaining between them. Germline V CDR1 and CDR2: SEHNR, FQNEAQ (reference sequence). This CDR3 spans 13 amino acids. The CDR3 nucleotides are TGTGCCAGCAGCCTACAAGGACCCTATGGCTACACCTTC. The encoded protein is CASSLQGPYGYTF.

The chain couples TRBV20-1 to TRBJ1-1; D gene ambiguous. Trimming left V 2 bases short and J 5 bases short, with 6 bases between. The CDR3 has 11 amino acids. Looked up from germline, CDR1 is DFQATT and CDR2 is SNEGSKA (reference sequence). In DNA form, the CDR3 reads TGCAGTGCTAGATATGGGACTGAAGCTTTCTTT. It is translated as CSARYGTEAFF.

A single count supports this clone. V gene TRBV19 combines with J gene TRBJ2-2, with 7 nucleotides matching TRBD1. Germline V gene data show CDR1 as LNHDA and CDR2 as SQIVND (reference sequence). V shed 6 bases, J shed 0 bases, and the junction held 4 bases outside the gene matches. The CDR3 covers 15 residues. This CDR3 reads CASRPGTANTGELFF. CDR3 sequence (DNA): TGTGCCAGTAGACCTGGGACAGCGAACACCGGGGAGCTGTTTTTT. The whole variable domain, filled in from reference TRBV19 and TRBJ2-2, reads DGGITQSPKYLFRKEGQNVTLSCEQNLNHDAMYWYRQDPGQGLRLIYYSQIVNDFQKGDIAEGYSVSREKKESFPLTVTSAQKNPTAFYLCASRPGTANTGELFFGEGSRLTVL.

This rearrangement joins TRBV30 to TRBJ2-2; 9 nucleotides line up with TRBD1. CDR3 length equals 15 residues. CDR1 and CDR2 (germline): GTSNPN, SVGIG (reference sequence). The V and J ends lost 7 bases and 3 bases, in that order; junction bases with no gene match: 9. This CDR3 is CAYLVGQGYTGELFF. Written as DNA, the CDR3 is TGTGCCTACCTAGTTGGACAGGGGTACACCGGGGAGCTGTTTTTT.

The J gene is TRBJ1-1, the V gene TRBV14; possible D gene TRBD1, 6 bases. In germline, CDR1 is SGHDN, CDR2 FVKESK. V was shortened by 4 bases and J by 0 bases, with 12 bases between the two germline ends. The CDR3 extends over 15 amino acids. DNA for the CDR3: TGTGCCAGCAGCCCCGCGACAGGCCTGAACACTGAAGCTTTCTTT. Translated: CASSPATGLNTEAFF.

This clone was seen once. The V call is TRBV10-1, the J call TRBJ2-1; D unclear. CDR1 and CDR2 (germline): WNHNN, SYGVQD (reference sequence). This CDR3 has 16 residues. The V gene lost 3 bases and the J gene lost 2 bases, with 14 bases spanning the gap. The DNA for the CDR3 is TGCGCCAGCAGTGAAAGCTTAGCAACACCCTACAATGAGCAGTTCTTC. Translation: CASSESLATPYNEQFF.

There are a few counts of this clone. The chain joins TRBV7-2 to TRBJ1-2, with 8 nucleotides matching TRBD1. Unmatched junction bases numbered 12, after V lost 5 bases and J lost 7 bases. CDR1 is SGHTA, CDR2 FQGNSA, per germline. The CDR3 is 15 amino acids. The CDR3 nucleotides are TGTGCCAGCAGCAAGGACAGGGCCTCCTTCAGTGGCTACACCTTC. Protein: CASSKDRASFSGYTF. The complete variable domain, with remaining parts taken from reference TRBV7-2 and TRBJ1-2, reads GAGVSQSPSNKVTEKGKDVELRCDPISGHTALYWYRQSLGQGLEFLIYFQGNSAPDKSGLPSDRFSAERTGGSVSTLTIQRTQQEDSAVYLCASSKDRASFSGYTFGSGTRLTVV.

The gene calls are TRBV30 and TRBJ1-2, with a weak D call TRBD1 (6 bases). The CDR3 totals 15 residues. Trimming left V 3 bases short and J 8 bases short, with 22 bases between. Germline V lookup: CDR1 GTSNPN, CDR2 SVGIG (reference sequence). The CDR3 region has the DNA TGTGCCTGGAGAGTCAAGGGGGGTGCCACGGGAGGCTACACCTTC. Protein: CAWRVKGGATGGYTF.

V is TRBV23-1 and J is TRBJ1-3; D remains ambiguous. TRBV23-1 is an open reading frame whose function is uncertain. The length of the CDR3 is 16 residues. Trimming removed 2 bases from V and 4 bases from J, with 15 bases in between. In DNA, the CDR3 is TGCGCCAGCAGTCAAGACTTGAGGACTGCCGGAAACACCATATATTTT. It yields the protein CASSQDLRTAGNTIYF.

This rearrangement joins TRBV7-9 to TRBJ1-5; D remains ambiguous. V was cut by 1 base and J by 2 bases, with 6 bases left in between. This CDR3 has 14 amino acids. From germline, CDR1 is SEHNR and CDR2 FQNEAQ (reference sequence). The CDR3 here is CASSLDTRNQPQHF. In DNA form, the CDR3 reads TGTGCCAGCAGCTTAGACACCCGCAATCAGCCCCAGCATTTT.

The gene calls are TRBV11-3 and TRBJ2-7; D is ambiguous. CDR1 is SGHNT and CDR2 is YENEEA in the germline V gene. V was shortened by 3 bases and J by 5 bases, with 8 bases between the two germline ends. CDR3 length: 12 residues. CDR3 sequence: CASSFRNDEQYF. In nucleotides, the CDR3 is TGTGCCAGCAGCTTTCGGAATGACGAGCAGTACTTC.

The genes are TRBV7-8 and TRBJ1-1; D remains ambiguous. Trimming removed 5 bases from V and 7 bases from J, with 14 bases in between. Germline lookup yields CDR1 SGHVS and CDR2 FQNEAQ. The CDR3 has 13 amino acids. DNA for the CDR3: TGTGCCAGCAGCCTCGATGTCGAGCGTGAAGCTTTCTTT. It yields the protein CASSLDVEREAFF. Variable domain in full (rest from reference TRBV7-8 and TRBJ1-1): GAGVSQSPRYKVAKRGQDVALRCDPISGHVSLFWYQQALGQGPEFLTYFQNEAQLDKSGLPSDRFFAERPEGSVSTLKIQRTQQEDSAVYLCASSLDVEREAFFGQGTRLTVV.

The chain recombines TRBV6-1 with TRBJ1-6; D not resolved. Germline CDR1 MNHNS, CDR2 SASEGT. V was cut by 4 bases and J by 8 bases, with 30 bases left in between. This CDR3 is built from 20 residues. CDR3 sequence reads: CASSGERGRGRWAGDSPLHF. The CDR3 bases are TGTGCCAGCAGTGGAGAACGAGGGCGGGGAAGATGGGCCGGGGATTCACCCCTCCACTTT.

The chain uses TRBV5-1 and TRBJ2-3; D perhaps matches TRBD2 (5 bases). The ends were cut back, 0 bases at V and 6 bases at J, with 11 bases in the middle. Looked up from germline, CDR1 is SGHRS and CDR2 is YFSETQ. This CDR3 is built from 14 residues. The CDR3 DNA reads as TGCGCCAGCAGCTTGGCCGGGATGTGGGATACGCAGTATTTT. Translated: CASSLAGMWDTQYF.

J is TRBJ2-7 and V is TRBV30; D perhaps matches TRBD2 (5 bases). The V gene lost 2 bases and the J gene lost 5 bases, with 16 bases spanning the gap. CDR1 and CDR2 (germline): GTSNPN, SVGIG (reference sequence). The CDR3 sequence is 14 residues long. DNA of the CDR3: TGTGCCTGGAGTACCCTTAGAGGGTACAACGAGCAGTACTTC. It codes for CAWSTLRGYNEQYF.

This chain connects TRBV10-3 to TRBJ1-1; possibly TRBD1 for D (5 bases). CDR3 length equals 15 residues. Looked up from germline, CDR1 is ENHRY and CDR2 is SYGVKD. The V and J ends lost 8 bases and 2 bases respectively, with 18 bases between them. The CDR3: CAIAARGAGNTEAFF. CDR3 bases: TGTGCCATCGCAGCTCGGGGCGCAGGAAACACTGAAGCTTTCTTT.